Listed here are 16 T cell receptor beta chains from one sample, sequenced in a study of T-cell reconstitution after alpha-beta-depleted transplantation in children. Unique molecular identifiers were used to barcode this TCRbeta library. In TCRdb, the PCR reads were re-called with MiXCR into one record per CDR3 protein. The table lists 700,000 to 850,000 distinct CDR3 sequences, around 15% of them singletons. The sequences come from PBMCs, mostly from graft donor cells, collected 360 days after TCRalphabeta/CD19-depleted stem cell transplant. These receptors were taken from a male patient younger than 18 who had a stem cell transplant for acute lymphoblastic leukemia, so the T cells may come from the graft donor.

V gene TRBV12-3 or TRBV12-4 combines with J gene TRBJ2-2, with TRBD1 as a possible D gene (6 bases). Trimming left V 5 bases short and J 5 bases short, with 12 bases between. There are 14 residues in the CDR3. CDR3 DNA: TGTGCCAGCAGTATACGGACAGTAACCGGGGAGCTGTTTTTT. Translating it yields CASSIRTVTGELFF.

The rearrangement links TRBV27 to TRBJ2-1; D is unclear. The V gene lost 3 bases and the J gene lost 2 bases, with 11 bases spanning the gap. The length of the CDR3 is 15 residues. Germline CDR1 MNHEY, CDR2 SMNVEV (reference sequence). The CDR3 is CASSLSETTYNEQFF. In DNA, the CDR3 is TGTGCCAGCAGTTTGTCCGAGACAACCTACAATGAGCAGTTCTTC.

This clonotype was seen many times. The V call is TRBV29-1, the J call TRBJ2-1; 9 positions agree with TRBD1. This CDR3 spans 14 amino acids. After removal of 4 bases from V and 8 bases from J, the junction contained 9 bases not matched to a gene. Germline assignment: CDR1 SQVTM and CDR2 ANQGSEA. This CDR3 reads CSVVLMTGGHEQFF. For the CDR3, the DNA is TGCAGCGTTGTCCTAATGACAGGGGGGCATGAGCAGTTCTTC.

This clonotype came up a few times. CDR3 DNA sequence: TGTGCCAGCAGGCCCTTTCTAGAAGGGACAGATACGCAGTATTTT. This codes for CASRPFLEGTDTQYF. This chain uses TRBV3-1 with TRBJ2-3; D remains ambiguous. The CDR3 consists of 15 residues. Germline V CDR1 and CDR2: LGHDT, YNNKEL (reference sequence). The V and J ends lost 6 bases and 3 bases respectively, with 16 bases between them.

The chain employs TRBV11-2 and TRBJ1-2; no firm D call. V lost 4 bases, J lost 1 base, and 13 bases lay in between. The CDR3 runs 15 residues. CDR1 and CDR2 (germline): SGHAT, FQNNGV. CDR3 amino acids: CASSSLKGLNYGYTF. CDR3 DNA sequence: TGTGCCAGCAGCTCCCTAAAGGGTCTTAACTATGGCTACACCTTC.

DNA of the CDR3: TGCGCCAGCAGCGGTATTTATCGGACTAGCGGGAGAGACAATGAGCAGTTCTTC. It encodes CASSGIYRTSGRDNEQFF. The J gene is TRBJ2-1, the V gene TRBV4-1; 13 bases fit TRBD2. CDR1 is MGHRA, CDR2 YSYEKL, per germline. The CDR3 has 18 residues. V shed 5 bases and J 5 bases; nucleotides not matched to a gene: 12.

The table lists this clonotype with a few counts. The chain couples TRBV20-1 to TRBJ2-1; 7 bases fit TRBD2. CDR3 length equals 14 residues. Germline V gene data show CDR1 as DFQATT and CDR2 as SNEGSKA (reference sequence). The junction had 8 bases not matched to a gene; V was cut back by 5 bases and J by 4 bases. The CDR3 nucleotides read TGCAGTGCTCCGCCGGGACTACTTTACAATGAGCAGTTCTTC. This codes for CSAPPGLLYNEQFF.

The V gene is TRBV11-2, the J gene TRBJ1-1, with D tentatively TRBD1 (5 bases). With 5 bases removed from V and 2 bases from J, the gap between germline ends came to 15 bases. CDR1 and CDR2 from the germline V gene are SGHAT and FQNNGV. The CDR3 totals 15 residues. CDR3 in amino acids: CASSPRGRTNTEAFF. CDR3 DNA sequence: TGTGCCAGCAGCCCGCGGGGCAGGACCAACACTGAAGCTTTCTTT.

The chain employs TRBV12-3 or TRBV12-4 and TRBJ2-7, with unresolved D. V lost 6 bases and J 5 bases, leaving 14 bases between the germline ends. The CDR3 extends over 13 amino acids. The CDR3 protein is CASSFFPTHEQYF. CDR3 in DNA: TGTGCCAGCAGCTTCTTCCCCACTCACGAGCAGTACTTC.

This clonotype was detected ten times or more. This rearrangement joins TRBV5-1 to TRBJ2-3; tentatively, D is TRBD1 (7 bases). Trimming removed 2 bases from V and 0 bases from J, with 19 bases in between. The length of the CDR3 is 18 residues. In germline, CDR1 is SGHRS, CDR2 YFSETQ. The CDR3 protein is CASSFDRDGGTSTDTQYF. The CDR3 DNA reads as TGCGCCAGCAGCTTCGACAGGGACGGGGGTACCAGCACAGATACGCAGTATTTT.

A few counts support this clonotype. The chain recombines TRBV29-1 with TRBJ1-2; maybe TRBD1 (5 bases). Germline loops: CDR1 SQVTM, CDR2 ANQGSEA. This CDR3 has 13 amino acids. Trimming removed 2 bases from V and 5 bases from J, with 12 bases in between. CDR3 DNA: TGCAGCGTTGAACAGGGTATCTCTTATGGCTACACCTTC. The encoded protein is CSVEQGISYGYTF.

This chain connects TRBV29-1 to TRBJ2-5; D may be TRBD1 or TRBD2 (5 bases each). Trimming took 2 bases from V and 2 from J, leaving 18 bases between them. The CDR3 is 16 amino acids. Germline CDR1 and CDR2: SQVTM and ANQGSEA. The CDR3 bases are TGCAGCGTTGAAAGGGGAGCAGGGTTGGGGCAAGAGACCCAGTACTTC. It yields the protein CSVERGAGLGQETQYF.

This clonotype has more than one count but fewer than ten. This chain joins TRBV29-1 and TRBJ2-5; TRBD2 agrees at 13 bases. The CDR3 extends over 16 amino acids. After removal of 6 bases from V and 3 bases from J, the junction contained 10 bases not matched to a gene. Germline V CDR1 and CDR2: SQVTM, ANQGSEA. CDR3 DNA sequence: TGCAGCGTGCTTGGACTAGCGGGAGAGAAGGAAGAGACCCAGTACTTC. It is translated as CSVLGLAGEKEETQYF.

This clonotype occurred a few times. CDR3 loop: CASTPSTGWGEKLFF. CDR3 in DNA: TGTGCCAGCACTCCCTCGACAGGGTGGGGTGAAAAACTGTTTTTT. The chain links TRBV27 to TRBJ1-4, with 7 bases lining up with TRBD1. Germline V lookup: CDR1 MNHEY, CDR2 SMNVEV (reference sequence). The ends lost 7 bases at V and 7 bases at J; junction bases unmatched: 12. This CDR3 comprises 15 residues. The entire variable domain, with the rest obtained from reference TRBV27 and TRBJ1-4, is as follows: EAQVTQNPRYLITVTGKKLTVTCSQNMNHEYMSWYRQDPGLGLRQIYYSMNVEVTDKGDVPEGYKVSRKEKRNFPLILESPSPNQTSLYFCASTPSTGWGEKLFFGSGTQLSVL.

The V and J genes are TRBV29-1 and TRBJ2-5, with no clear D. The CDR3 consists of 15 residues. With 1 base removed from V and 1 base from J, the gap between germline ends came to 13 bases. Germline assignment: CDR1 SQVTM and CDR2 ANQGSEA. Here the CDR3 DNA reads TGCAGCGTTGAAGGTCTAACCTTTCCCCAAGAGACCCAGTACTTC. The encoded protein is CSVEGLTFPQETQYF.

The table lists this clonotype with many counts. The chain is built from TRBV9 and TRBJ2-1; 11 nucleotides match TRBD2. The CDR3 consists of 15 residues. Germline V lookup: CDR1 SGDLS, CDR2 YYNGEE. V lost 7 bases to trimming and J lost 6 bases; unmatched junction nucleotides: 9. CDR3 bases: TGTGCCAGCTCCGGTTTAGCGGGAGGGGCCAATGAGCAGTTCTTC. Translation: CASSGLAGGANEQFF.